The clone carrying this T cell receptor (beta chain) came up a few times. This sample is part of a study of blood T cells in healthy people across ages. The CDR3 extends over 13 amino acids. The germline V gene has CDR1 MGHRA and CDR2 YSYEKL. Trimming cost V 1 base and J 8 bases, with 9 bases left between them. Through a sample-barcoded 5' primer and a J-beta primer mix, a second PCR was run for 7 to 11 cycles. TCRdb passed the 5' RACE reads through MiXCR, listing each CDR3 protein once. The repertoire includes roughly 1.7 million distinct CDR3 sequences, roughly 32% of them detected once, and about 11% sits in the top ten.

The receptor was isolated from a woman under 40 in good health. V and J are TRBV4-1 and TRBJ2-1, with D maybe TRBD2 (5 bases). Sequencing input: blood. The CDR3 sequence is CASSQVGSDEQFF. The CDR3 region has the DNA TGCGCCAGCAGCCAAGTCGGTAGCGATGAGCAGTTCTTC.